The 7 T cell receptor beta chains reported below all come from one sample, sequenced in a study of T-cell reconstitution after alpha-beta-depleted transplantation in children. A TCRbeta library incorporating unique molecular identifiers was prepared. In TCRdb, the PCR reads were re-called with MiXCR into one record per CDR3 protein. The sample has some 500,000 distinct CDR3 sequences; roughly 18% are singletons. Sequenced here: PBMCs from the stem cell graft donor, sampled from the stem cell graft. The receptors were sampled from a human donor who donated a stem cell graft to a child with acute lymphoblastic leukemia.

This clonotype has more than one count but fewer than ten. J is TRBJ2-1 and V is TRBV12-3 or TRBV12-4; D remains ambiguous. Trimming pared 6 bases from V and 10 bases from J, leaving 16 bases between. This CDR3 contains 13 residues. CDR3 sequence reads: CASSLISRLEQFF. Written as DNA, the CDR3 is TGTGCCAGCAGCCTAATTAGTAGGTTGGAGCAGTTCTTC.

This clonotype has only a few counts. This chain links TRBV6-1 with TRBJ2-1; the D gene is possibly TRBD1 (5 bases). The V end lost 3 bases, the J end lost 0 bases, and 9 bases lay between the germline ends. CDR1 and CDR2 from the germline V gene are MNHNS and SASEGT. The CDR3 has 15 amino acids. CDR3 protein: CASSDYDSSYNEQFF. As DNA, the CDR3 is TGTGCCAGCAGTGACTACGACAGCTCCTACAATGAGCAGTTCTTC.

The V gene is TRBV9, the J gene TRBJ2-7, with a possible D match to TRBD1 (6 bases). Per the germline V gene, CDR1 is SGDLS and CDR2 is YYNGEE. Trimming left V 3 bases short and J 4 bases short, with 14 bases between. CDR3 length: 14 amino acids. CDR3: CASSAGASLYEQYF. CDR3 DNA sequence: TGTGCCAGCAGCGCAGGGGCGTCTCTTTACGAGCAGTACTTC.

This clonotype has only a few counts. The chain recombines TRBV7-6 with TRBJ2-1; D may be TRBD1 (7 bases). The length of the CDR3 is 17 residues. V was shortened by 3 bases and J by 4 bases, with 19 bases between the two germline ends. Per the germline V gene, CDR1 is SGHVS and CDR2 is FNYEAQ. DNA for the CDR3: TGTGCCAGCAGCTTGCTAGGGGCAGGGGGGCATTACAATGAGCAGTTCTTC. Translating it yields CASSLLGAGGHYNEQFF.

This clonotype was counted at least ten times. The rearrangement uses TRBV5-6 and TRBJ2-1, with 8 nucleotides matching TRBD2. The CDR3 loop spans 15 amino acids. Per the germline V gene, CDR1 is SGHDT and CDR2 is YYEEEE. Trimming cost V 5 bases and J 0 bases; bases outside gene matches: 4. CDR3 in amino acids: CASSTSGLSYNEQFF. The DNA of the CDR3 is TGTGCCAGCAGTACTAGCGGCCTCTCCTACAATGAGCAGTTCTTC.

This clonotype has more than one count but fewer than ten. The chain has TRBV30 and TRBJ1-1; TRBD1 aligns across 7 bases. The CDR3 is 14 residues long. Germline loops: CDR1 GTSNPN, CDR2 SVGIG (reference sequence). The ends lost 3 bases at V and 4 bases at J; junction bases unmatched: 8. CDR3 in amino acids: CAWRGDSWRTEAFF. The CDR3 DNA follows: TGTGCCTGGAGAGGGGACAGCTGGCGCACTGAAGCTTTCTTT.

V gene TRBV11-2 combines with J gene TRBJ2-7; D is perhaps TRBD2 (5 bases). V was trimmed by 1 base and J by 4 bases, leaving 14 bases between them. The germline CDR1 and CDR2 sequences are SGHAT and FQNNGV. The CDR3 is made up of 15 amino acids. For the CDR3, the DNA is TGTGCCAGCAGCTTAGGAACCGGGGTTGGGTACGAGCAGTACTTC. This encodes CASSLGTGVGYEQYF.